This T cell receptor (beta chain) was captured in a study of CD8+ T cells in alopecia areata. Specified treatment: oral pan-JAK inhibitor, 5-10 mg twice daily. On this clone: Antigen specificity is unknown. Other DNA sequences of this sample code for an identical CDR3.

Extraction of RNA preceded its reverse transcription into cDNA, which served as the sequencing template. Clones were sequenced by immunoSEQ multiplex PCR, and TCRdb holds only the in-frame ones, with some missing. Among some 210,000 clones listed, 66% were seen once. Study-level findings and limits: Tofacitinib significantly lowered scalp clonality and expanded CD8+ clones among the top 100. Numerous expanded lesional clones remained in scalp and blood during tofacitinib.

The starting material was CD4+ T cells sorted from blood, obtained at week 44, from a patient treated with tofacitinib. This clonotype was sampled from a human donor with alopecia areata.

The CDR3 region has the DNA TGTGCCAGCAGCTTCGGCAAGAACACTGAAGCTTTCTTT. Protein: CASSFGKNTEAFF. This sequence joins TRBV7-2 and TRBJ1-1; D is unclear. The germline CDR1 and CDR2 sequences are SGHTA and FQGNSA. V lost 3 bases and J lost 1, with 6 bases in between. The CDR3 extends over 13 amino acids.